This is a list of T cell receptor beta chains from one sample in a study of shared clonotypes between healthy human individuals. Sequencing used immunoSEQ multiplex PCR; TCRdb keeps in-frame clones, though not all of them. The sample records over 400,000 clones, more than 75% being singletons. The sequencing input was PBMCs. The source is a woman in her 40s in good health. Some clones in this sample may be carry-over from other donors' samples. Both conserved end residues are part of each CDR3. Fields, in order: D gene, clone size, J gene, V gene, CDR3 protein, CDR3 DNA. The D gene is left open where the match is weak. A clone size is listed for some rows: how often the clone was seen (once, few, many), or a class if it is expanded.

d_call: -; clone_size: few; j_call: TRBJ1-1; v_call: TRBV5-6; cdr3_aa: CASSPATLVNTEAFF; cdr3_nt: TGTGCCAGCAGCCCGGCAACTCTGGTGAACACTGAAGCTTTCTTT
d_call: -; clone_size: -; j_call: TRBJ2-2; v_call: TRBV28; cdr3_aa: CASSYSTGELFF; cdr3_nt: TGTGCCAGCAGCTACAGCACCGGGGAGCTGTTTTTT
d_call: TRBD2; clone_size: -; j_call: TRBJ2-7; v_call: TRBV10-3; cdr3_aa: CAISETSGRARAHEQYF; cdr3_nt: TGTGCCATCAGTGAGACTAGCGGGAGGGCCAGGGCCCACGAGCAGTACTTC
d_call: -; clone_size: once; j_call: TRBJ2-3; v_call: TRBV30; cdr3_aa: CAWSGVGFSTDTQYF; cdr3_nt: TGTGCCTGGAGTGGGGTGGGGTTTAGCACAGATACGCAGTATTTT
d_call: TRBD1; clone_size: -; j_call: TRBJ1-6; v_call: TRBV18; cdr3_aa: CASSPGTGFRNSPLHF; cdr3_nt: TGTGCCAGCTCACCCGGGACAGGATTTCGGAATTCACCCCTCCACTTT
d_call: TRBD2; clone_size: -; j_call: TRBJ2-1; v_call: TRBV7-2; cdr3_aa: CASRPLAGASREQFF; cdr3_nt: TGTGCCAGCAGACCACTAGCGGGAGCTTCTCGTGAGCAGTTCTTC
d_call: TRBD2; clone_size: -; j_call: TRBJ2-7; v_call: TRBV9; cdr3_aa: CASSVSLAGVGQYF; cdr3_nt: TGTGCCAGCAGCGTAAGTCTAGCGGGTGTCGGGCAGTACTTC
d_call: -; clone_size: -; j_call: TRBJ2-1; v_call: TRBV7-3; cdr3_aa: CASSLRRSSYNEQFF; cdr3_nt: TGTGCCAGCAGCTTAAGGCGAAGCTCCTACAATGAGCAGTTCTTC
d_call: TRBD1; clone_size: -; j_call: TRBJ1-1; v_call: TRBV27; cdr3_aa: CASSLDRGQSGAFF; cdr3_nt: TGTGCCAGCAGCTTGGACAGGGGGCAATCGGGCGCTTTCTTT
d_call: -; clone_size: once; j_call: TRBJ2-2; v_call: TRBV9; cdr3_aa: CASSGGPDTGELFF; cdr3_nt: TGTGCCAGCAGCGGAGGACCGGACACCGGGGAGCTGTTTTTT
d_call: TRBD2; clone_size: -; j_call: TRBJ2-7; v_call: TRBV28; cdr3_aa: CASSFQTGTRNEQYF; cdr3_nt: TGTGCCAGCAGCTTTCAGACCGGGACTAGGAACGAGCAGTACTTC
d_call: -; clone_size: -; j_call: TRBJ2-7; v_call: TRBV20-1; cdr3_aa: CSASPYYEQYF; cdr3_nt: TGCAGTGCTAGTCCATACTACGAGCAGTACTTC
d_call: TRBD1; clone_size: -; j_call: TRBJ2-7; v_call: TRBV28; cdr3_aa: CASSSLLTWTGISYEQYF; cdr3_nt: TGTGCCAGCAGTTCCCTCCTAACCTGGACAGGGATCTCCTACGAGCAGTACTTC
d_call: -; clone_size: -; j_call: TRBJ2-1; v_call: TRBV28; cdr3_aa: CASRANEQFF; cdr3_nt: TGTGCCAGTAGAGCCAATGAGCAGTTCTTC
d_call: -; clone_size: -; j_call: TRBJ1-5; v_call: TRBV10-1; cdr3_aa: CAIGAPNQPQHF; cdr3_nt: TGTGCCATCGGCGCTCCCAATCAGCCCCAGCATTTT
d_call: TRBD2; clone_size: -; j_call: TRBJ2-5; v_call: TRBV9; cdr3_aa: CASSVGTSGSRETQYF; cdr3_nt: TGTGCCAGCAGCGTCGGGACTAGCGGGAGTCGAGAGACCCAGTACTTC
d_call: -; clone_size: -; j_call: TRBJ2-5; v_call: TRBV29-1; cdr3_aa: CSVDWKTQYF; cdr3_nt: TGCAGCGTTGACTGGAAGACCCAGTACTTC
d_call: TRBD1; clone_size: -; j_call: TRBJ2-3; v_call: TRBV11-3; cdr3_aa: CASSLGTGLGTDTQYF; cdr3_nt: TGTGCCAGCAGCTTAGGGACAGGGCTTGGCACAGATACGCAGTATTTT
d_call: TRBD1; clone_size: -; j_call: TRBJ2-2; v_call: TRBV15; cdr3_aa: CATSRGQGDTGELFF; cdr3_nt: TGTGCCACCAGCAGAGGACAGGGTGACACCGGGGAGCTGTTTTTT
d_call: TRBD1; clone_size: -; j_call: TRBJ1-5; v_call: TRBV19; cdr3_aa: CASSMDGTGLNQPQHF; cdr3_nt: TGTGCCAGTAGTATGGATGGGACAGGGCTCAATCAGCCCCAGCATTTT
d_call: -; clone_size: -; j_call: TRBJ2-2; v_call: TRBV29-1; cdr3_aa: CSVEITGELFF; cdr3_nt: TGCAGCGTCGAAATTACCGGGGAGCTGTTTTTT
d_call: -; clone_size: -; j_call: TRBJ2-7; v_call: TRBV19; cdr3_aa: CASSGQDISYEQYF; cdr3_nt: TGTGCCAGCAGCGGTCAAGACATTTCCTACGAGCAGTACTTC
d_call: TRBD2; clone_size: -; j_call: TRBJ2-1; v_call: TRBV4-1; cdr3_aa: CASSHLAGNDNEQFF; cdr3_nt: TGCGCCAGCAGCCACTTAGCGGGAAACGACAATGAGCAGTTCTTC
d_call: TRBD2; clone_size: -; j_call: TRBJ2-1; v_call: TRBV10-1; cdr3_aa: CASSGGTSGYNEQFF; cdr3_nt: TGCGCCAGCAGTGGGGGGACTAGCGGGTACAATGAGCAGTTCTTC
d_call: TRBD1; clone_size: few; j_call: TRBJ1-2; v_call: TRBV9; cdr3_aa: CASSVDGTGIGYTF; cdr3_nt: TGTGCCAGCAGCGTAGATGGGACAGGGATCGGCTACACCTTC
d_call: TRBD1; clone_size: -; j_call: TRBJ2-7; v_call: TRBV11-2; cdr3_aa: CASSLGPDRSYEQYF; cdr3_nt: TGTGCCAGCAGCTTAGGGCCGGACAGGTCCTACGAGCAGTACTTC
d_call: -; clone_size: -; j_call: TRBJ2-7; v_call: TRBV18; cdr3_aa: CASSPGGRLFSYEQYF; cdr3_nt: TGTGCCAGCTCCCCTGGTGGGCGGTTATTTTCCTACGAGCAGTACTTC
d_call: TRBD2; clone_size: -; j_call: TRBJ2-7; v_call: TRBV7-8; cdr3_aa: CASSLAGGRSSYEQYF; cdr3_nt: TGTGCCAGCAGCCTAGCCGGCGGGAGGAGCTCCTACGAGCAGTACTTC
d_call: TRBD1; clone_size: -; j_call: TRBJ2-5; v_call: TRBV19; cdr3_aa: CASSRGTGRETQYF; cdr3_nt: TGTGCCAGTAGTAGGGGGACAGGTCGGGAGACCCAGTACTTC
d_call: -; clone_size: -; j_call: TRBJ2-5; v_call: TRBV30; cdr3_aa: CAWSVTSQETQYF; cdr3_nt: TGTGCCTGGAGTGTAACAAGCCAAGAGACCCAGTACTTC
d_call: TRBD1; clone_size: -; j_call: TRBJ2-7; v_call: TRBV15; cdr3_aa: CATSRGQTGGMVWYEQYF; cdr3_nt: TGTGCCACCAGCAGAGGCCAGACAGGGGGCATGGTTTGGTACGAGCAGTACTTC
d_call: -; clone_size: -; j_call: TRBJ2-5; v_call: TRBV7-3; cdr3_aa: CASSLLGGPQETQYF; cdr3_nt: TGTGCCAGCAGCTTATTGGGGGGCCCCCAAGAGACCCAGTACTTC
d_call: TRBD2; clone_size: -; j_call: TRBJ2-3; v_call: TRBV5-1; cdr3_aa: CASRTGTNTQYF; cdr3_nt: TGCGCCAGCAGGACCGGGACTAATACGCAGTATTTT
d_call: -; clone_size: -; j_call: TRBJ2-5; v_call: TRBV5-1; cdr3_aa: CASSWAGTGEETQYF; cdr3_nt: TGCGCCAGCAGCTGGGCCGGGACGGGGGAAGAGACCCAGTACTTC
d_call: TRBD2; clone_size: -; j_call: TRBJ2-1; v_call: TRBV7-3; cdr3_aa: CASSSGTSEFHYNEQFF; cdr3_nt: TGTGCCAGCAGCTCCGGGACTAGCGAGTTTCACTACAATGAGCAGTTCTTC
d_call: TRBD1; clone_size: -; j_call: TRBJ2-1; v_call: TRBV19; cdr3_aa: CASSVGTGETEQFF; cdr3_nt: TGTGCCAGTAGTGTCGGGACAGGGGAGACTGAGCAGTTCTTC
d_call: -; clone_size: -; j_call: TRBJ2-7; v_call: TRBV4-3; cdr3_aa: CASSPALLSSYEQYF; cdr3_nt: TGCGCCAGCAGCCCCGCGCTCCTAAGCTCCTACGAGCAGTACTTC
d_call: -; clone_size: -; j_call: TRBJ2-7; v_call: TRBV21-1; cdr3_aa: CASSKGPGTGANEQYF; cdr3_nt: TGTGCCAGCAGCAAAGGCCCCGGGACAGGGGCCAACGAGCAGTACTTC
d_call: TRBD2; clone_size: -; j_call: TRBJ2-1; v_call: TRBV5-4; cdr3_aa: CASSTTLAGGYNEQFF; cdr3_nt: TGTGCCAGCAGCACCACCCTAGCGGGAGGATACAATGAGCAGTTCTTC
d_call: -; clone_size: -; j_call: TRBJ1-1; v_call: TRBV2; cdr3_aa: CASRMQGMDTEAFF; cdr3_nt: TGTGCCAGCAGGATGCAAGGGATGGACACTGAAGCTTTCTTT